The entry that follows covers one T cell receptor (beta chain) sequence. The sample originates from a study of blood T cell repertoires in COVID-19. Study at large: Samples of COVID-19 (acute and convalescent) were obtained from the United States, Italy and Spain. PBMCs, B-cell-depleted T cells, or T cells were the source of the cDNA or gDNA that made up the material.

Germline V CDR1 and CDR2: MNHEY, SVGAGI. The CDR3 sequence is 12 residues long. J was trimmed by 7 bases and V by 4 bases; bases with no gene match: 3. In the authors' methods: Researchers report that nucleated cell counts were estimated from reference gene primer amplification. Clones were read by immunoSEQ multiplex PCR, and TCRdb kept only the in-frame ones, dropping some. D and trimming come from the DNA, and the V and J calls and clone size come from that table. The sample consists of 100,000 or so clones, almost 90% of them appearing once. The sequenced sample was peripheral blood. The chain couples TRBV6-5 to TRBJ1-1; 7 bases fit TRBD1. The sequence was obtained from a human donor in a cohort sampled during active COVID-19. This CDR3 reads CASSLQGNEAFF. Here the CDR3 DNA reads TGTGCCAGCAGTTTACAGGGGAATGAAGCTTTCTTT.